This record concerns one T cell receptor beta chain sequence. The antigen remains undetermined. Patients sequenced had flow cytometry evidence of CD8+CD57+ cell expansion. With no exception, the patients had severe acquired aplastic anemia. This entry comes from a study of CD8+CD57+ T cells in acquired aplastic anemia. Study-wide points: Roughly 30 CD8+ CDR3 sequences occurred in both the patients and the controls. Levels of CD8+ Simpson's diversity were not significantly distinct in patients versus controls.

Trimming removed 6 bases at V and 0 bases at J, with 10 bases between. Germline V lookup: CDR1 MDHEN, CDR2 SYDVKM. The CDR3 extends over 14 amino acids. Genomic DNA constituted the template upon which TCR beta VDJ and CDR3 profiling was performed. TCRdb processed the reads anew with MiXCR; each CDR3 protein has one entry. The data contain about 240,000 distinct CDR3 sequences, around half of them singletons. The TCR comes from a human donor with aplastic anemia. Source material: sorted CD4+, CD8+, or CD8+CD57+ T cells (not recorded which) from PBMCs. The chain couples TRBV28 to TRBJ2-3; TRBD1 is a possible D gene (6 bases). The CDR3 sequence is CASSWDTSTDTQYF. In nucleotides, the CDR3 is TGTGCCAGCAGCTGGGACACTAGCACAGATACGCAGTATTTT.